The source of this T cell receptor (beta chain) is a study of blood T cells in healthy people across ages. Study results and caveats: Aged donors had fewer naive CD4+ cells and lower diversity than long-lived donors.

On this clonotype itself: The target antigen is unknown.

The CDR3 totals 13 residues. V gave up 7 bases and J gave up 2 bases, with 8 bases separating them. Germline assignment: CDR1 MNHNY and CDR2 SVGAGI (reference sequence). A second PCR, run for about 7 to 11 cycles, used a sample-barcoded 5' primer plus a J-beta primer mix. One entry per CDR3 protein results from TCRdb running MiXCR on the 5' RACE reads. The repertoire holds around 780,000 distinct CDR3 sequences, with around a quarter as singletons. These data also featured in a second study, about T cells of mothers and their children. That paper states: Mothers gave over 8 million TCR beta CDR3 reads each, and children 2.5 million to 3.5 million each.

Sequencing was done on a sample of blood. This chain joins TRBV6-6 and TRBJ2-2; D unclear. This TCR derives from a boy between 10 and 17 years old in good health. CDR3 loop: CASMYPNTGELFF. The CDR3 DNA sequence: TGTGCCAGCATGTACCCTAACACCGGGGAGCTGTTTTTT.